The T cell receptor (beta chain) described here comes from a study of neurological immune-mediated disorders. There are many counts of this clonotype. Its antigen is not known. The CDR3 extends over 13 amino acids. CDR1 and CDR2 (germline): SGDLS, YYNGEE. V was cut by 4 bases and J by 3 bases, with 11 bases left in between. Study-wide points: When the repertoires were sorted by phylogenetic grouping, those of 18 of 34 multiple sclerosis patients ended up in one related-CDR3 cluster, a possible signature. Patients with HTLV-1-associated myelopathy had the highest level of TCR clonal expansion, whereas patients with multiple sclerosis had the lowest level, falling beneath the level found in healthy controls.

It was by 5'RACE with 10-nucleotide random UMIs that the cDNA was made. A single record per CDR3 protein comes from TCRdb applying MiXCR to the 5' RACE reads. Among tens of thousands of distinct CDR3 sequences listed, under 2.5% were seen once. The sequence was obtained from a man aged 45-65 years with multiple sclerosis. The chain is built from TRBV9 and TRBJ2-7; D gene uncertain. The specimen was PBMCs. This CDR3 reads CASSPPTGYEQYF. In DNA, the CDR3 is TGTGCCAGCAGCCCTCCGACGGGCTACGAGCAGTACTTC.